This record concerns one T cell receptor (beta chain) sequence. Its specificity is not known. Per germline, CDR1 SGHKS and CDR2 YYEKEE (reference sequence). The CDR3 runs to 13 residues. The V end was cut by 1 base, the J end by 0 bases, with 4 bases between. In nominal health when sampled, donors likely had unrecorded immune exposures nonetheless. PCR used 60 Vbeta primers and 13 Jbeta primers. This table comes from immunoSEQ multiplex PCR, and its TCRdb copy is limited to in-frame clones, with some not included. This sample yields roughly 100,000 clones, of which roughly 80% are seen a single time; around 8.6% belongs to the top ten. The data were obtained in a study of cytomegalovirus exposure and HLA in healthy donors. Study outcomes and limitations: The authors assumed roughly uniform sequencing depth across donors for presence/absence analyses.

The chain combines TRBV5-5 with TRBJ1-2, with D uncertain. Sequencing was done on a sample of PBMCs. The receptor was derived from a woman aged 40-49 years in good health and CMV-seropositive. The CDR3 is CASSLNSNYGYTF. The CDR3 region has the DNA TGTGCCAGCAGCTTGAACTCTAACTATGGCTACACCTTC.